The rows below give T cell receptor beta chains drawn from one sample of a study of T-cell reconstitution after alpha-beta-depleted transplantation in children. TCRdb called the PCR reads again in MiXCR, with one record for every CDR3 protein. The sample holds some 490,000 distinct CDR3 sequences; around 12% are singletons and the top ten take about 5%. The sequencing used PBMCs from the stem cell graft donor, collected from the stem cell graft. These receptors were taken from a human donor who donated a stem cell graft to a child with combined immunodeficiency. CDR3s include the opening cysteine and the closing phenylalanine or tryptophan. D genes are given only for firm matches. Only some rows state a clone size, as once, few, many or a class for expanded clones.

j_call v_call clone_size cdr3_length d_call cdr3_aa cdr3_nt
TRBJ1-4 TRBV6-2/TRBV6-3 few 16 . CASSRRTIATNEKLFF TGTGCCAGCAGCCGTCGAACCATTGCAACTAATGAAAAACTGTTTTTT
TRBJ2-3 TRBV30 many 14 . CAWSPRGVGDTQYF TGTGCCTGGAGTCCCCGAGGGGTCGGGGATACGCAGTATTTT
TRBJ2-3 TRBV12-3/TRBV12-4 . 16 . CASSLSGAVEGDTQYF TGTGCCAGCAGTTTATCCGGGGCCGTCGAGGGTGATACGCAGTATTTT
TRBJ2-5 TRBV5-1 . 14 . CASSLATLQETQYF TGCGCCAGCAGCTTGGCGACTTTACAAGAGACCCAGTACTTC
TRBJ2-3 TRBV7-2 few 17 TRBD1 CASSLMGGTGGVDTQYF TGTGCCAGCAGCTTAATGGGCGGGACAGGGGGCGTAGATACGCAGTATTTT
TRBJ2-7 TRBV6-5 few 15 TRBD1 CASSYSVPGGYEQYF TGTGCCAGCAGTTACTCGGTGCCAGGGGGTTACGAGCAGTACTTC
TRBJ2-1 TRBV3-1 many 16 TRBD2 CASSQGWTRGNNEQFF TGTGCCAGCAGCCAAGGTTGGACTAGGGGTAACAATGAGCAGTTCTTC
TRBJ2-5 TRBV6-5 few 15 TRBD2 CASSWGLAGTETQYF TGTGCCAGCAGTTGGGGACTAGCGGGAACAGAGACCCAGTACTTC
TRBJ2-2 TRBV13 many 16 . CASSLGLGGNTGELFF TGTGCCAGCAGCTTAGGCCTGGGGGGCAACACCGGGGAGCTGTTTTTT
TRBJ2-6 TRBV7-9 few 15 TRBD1 CASSFGQAGANVLTF TGTGCCAGCAGCTTCGGACAGGCTGGGGCCAACGTCCTGACTTTC
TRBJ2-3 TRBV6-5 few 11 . CASTNGPSQYF TGTGCCAGCACCAATGGCCCCTCCCAGTATTTT
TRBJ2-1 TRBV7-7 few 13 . CASSLLPEAEQFF TGTGCCAGCAGCTTATTGCCCGAAGCGGAGCAGTTCTTC
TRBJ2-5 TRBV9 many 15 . CASSPGADLQETQYF TGTGCCAGCAGCCCAGGGGCAGATCTCCAAGAGACCCAGTACTTC
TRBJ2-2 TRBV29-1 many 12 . CSVDGNTGELFF TGCAGCGTTGATGGTAACACCGGGGAGCTGTTTTTT
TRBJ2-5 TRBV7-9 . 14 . CASSLSGLLGTQYF TGTGCCAGCAGCTTATCGGGGCTCTTAGGGACCCAGTACTTC
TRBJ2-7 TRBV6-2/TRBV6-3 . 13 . CAGSYRLSYEQYF TGTGCCGGCAGTTACAGGTTGTCCTACGAGCAGTACTTC
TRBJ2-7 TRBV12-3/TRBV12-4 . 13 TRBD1 CATATGGPYEQYF TGTGCCACCGCGACAGGGGGACCCTACGAGCAGTACTTC
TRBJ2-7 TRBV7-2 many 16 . CASSLGWGEPPREQYF TGTGCCAGCAGCTTAGGATGGGGGGAACCCCCTAGGGAGCAGTACTTC
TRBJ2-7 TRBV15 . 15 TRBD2 CATSGSGGASGEQYF TGTGCCACCAGCGGCAGCGGGGGCGCATCTGGCGAGCAGTACTTC
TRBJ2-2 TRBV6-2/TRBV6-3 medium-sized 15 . CASTMVVARTGELFF TGTGCCAGCACCATGGTGGTAGCTCGCACCGGGGAGCTGTTTTTT
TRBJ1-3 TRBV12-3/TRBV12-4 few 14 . CASSFVLFGNTIYF TGTGCCAGCAGTTTTGTCCTTTTCGGAAACACCATATATTTT
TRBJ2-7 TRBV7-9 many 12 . CASSFEVYEQYF TGTGCCAGCAGCTTCGAAGTATACGAGCAGTACTTC
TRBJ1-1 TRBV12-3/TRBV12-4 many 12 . CASSRTGPEAFF TGTGCCAGCAGCCGAACAGGGCCTGAAGCTTTCTTT
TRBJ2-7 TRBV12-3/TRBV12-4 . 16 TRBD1 CASSRGGQGSSYEQYF TGTGCCAGCAGCCGTGGTGGACAGGGGAGCTCCTACGAGCAGTACTTC
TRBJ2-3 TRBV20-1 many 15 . CSARGLLLGTDTQYF TGCAGTGCTAGAGGGCTCCTCCTAGGTACAGATACGCAGTATTTT
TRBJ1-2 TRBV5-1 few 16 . CASSLNWVRGFSGYTF TGCGCCAGCAGCTTGAATTGGGTCAGGGGCTTCAGTGGCTACACCTTC
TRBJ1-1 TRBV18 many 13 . CASSPEHLTEAFF TGTGCCAGCTCACCAGAGCACCTCACTGAAGCTTTCTTT
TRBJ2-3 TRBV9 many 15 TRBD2 CASSVNAGGLNTQYF TGTGCCAGCAGCGTGAATGCGGGGGGGCTAAATACGCAGTATTTT
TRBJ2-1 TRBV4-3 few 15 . CASSQEGTNSNEQFF TGCGCCAGCAGCCAAGAGGGTACTAATTCCAATGAGCAGTTCTTC
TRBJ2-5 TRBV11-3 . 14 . CASSQSGGGETQYF TGTGCCAGCAGCCAGTCAGGGGGGGGAGAGACCCAGTACTTC
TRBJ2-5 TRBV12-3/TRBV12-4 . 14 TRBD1 CASRGTGGGETQYF TGTGCCAGCAGGGGGACAGGGGGAGGGGAGACCCAGTACTTC
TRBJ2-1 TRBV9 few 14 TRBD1 CASSYRGRGNEQFF TGTGCCAGCAGTTACAGGGGGCGCGGCAATGAGCAGTTCTTC
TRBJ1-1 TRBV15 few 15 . CATSRDLGGSMIAFF TGTGCCACCAGCAGAGATTTGGGGGGTTCGATGATAGCTTTCTTT
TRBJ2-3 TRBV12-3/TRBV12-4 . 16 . CASSFLGPIRTDTQYF TGTGCCAGCAGTTTCCTGGGTCCGATTCGCACAGATACGCAGTATTTT
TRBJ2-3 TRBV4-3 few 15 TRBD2 CASSLSGRDTDTQYF TGCGCCAGCAGCCTTAGCGGGAGGGACACAGATACGCAGTATTTT
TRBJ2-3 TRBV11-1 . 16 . CASSLGGGVDTDTQYF TGTGCCAGCAGCTTAGGGGGCGGAGTCGACACAGATACGCAGTATTTT
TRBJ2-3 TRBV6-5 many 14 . CASSYSSTTDTQYF TGTGCCAGCAGTTACTCGAGTACCACAGATACGCAGTATTTT
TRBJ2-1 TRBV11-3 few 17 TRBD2 CASSRELAGGTYNEQFF TGTGCCAGCAGCCGGGAACTAGCGGGAGGAACCTACAATGAGCAGTTCTTC
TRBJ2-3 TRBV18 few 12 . CASSSKGGTQYF TGTGCCAGCTCGTCAAAGGGGGGTACGCAGTATTTT
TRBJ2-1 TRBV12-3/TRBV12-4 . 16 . CASSPPGGEMYNEQFF TGTGCCAGCAGTCCACCCGGGGGAGAAATGTACAATGAGCAGTTCTTC
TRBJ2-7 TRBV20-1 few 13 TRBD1 CSVPGQGPLEQYF TGCAGTGTTCCGGGACAGGGACCTTTAGAGCAGTACTTC
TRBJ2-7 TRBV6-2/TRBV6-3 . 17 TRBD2 CASSYSTSSGASYEQYF TGTGCCAGCAGTTACTCGACTTCTAGCGGGGCCTCCTACGAGCAGTACTTC
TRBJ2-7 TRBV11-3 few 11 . CASSSQLEQYF TGTGCCAGCAGCTCTCAACTAGAGCAGTACTTC
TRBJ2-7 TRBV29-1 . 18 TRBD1 CSVTFGWTGGSTSYEQYF TGCAGCGTGACATTTGGGTGGACAGGGGGCTCTACATCCTACGAGCAGTACTTC
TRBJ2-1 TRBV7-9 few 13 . CASSFWGGDEQFF TGTGCCAGCAGCTTCTGGGGCGGTGATGAGCAGTTCTTC
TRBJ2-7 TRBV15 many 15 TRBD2 CATSRALAGAYEQYF TGTGCCACCAGCCGCGCCCTGGCGGGGGCCTACGAGCAGTACTTC
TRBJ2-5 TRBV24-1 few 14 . CATNPRGTEETQYF TGTGCCACCAACCCTAGAGGGACGGAAGAGACCCAGTACTTC
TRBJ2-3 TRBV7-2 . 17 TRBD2 CASSLVGSGGATDTQYF TGTGCCAGCAGCTTAGTGGGTAGCGGGGGGGCGACAGATACGCAGTATTTT